Sequencing of this T cell receptor beta chain was carried out in a study of Graves' ophthalmopathy and Graves' hyperthyroidism. In the case of this clonotype: As yet, its antigen is unknown.

From RNA, the CDR3 regions of TCR beta chains were amplified and sequenced. Amplification began with first-round RT-PCR using HTBI primers, then second-round multiplex PCR was performed. TCRdb re-called the multiplex PCR reads with MiXCR, one entry per CDR3 protein. The sample holds approximately 1.2 million distinct CDR3 sequences, about 35% seen once. CDR1 and CDR2 (germline): DFQATT, SNEGSKA (reference sequence). V lost 3 bases and J lost 4, with 9 bases in between. CDR3 length: 12 amino acids. Notes on the study in general: The model reached roughly 70% sensitivity and around 74% specificity for predicting ophthalmopathy progression.

V usage is TRBV20-1 and J usage is TRBJ2-5; D remains unclear. The sequence was collected from an adult man with Graves' hyperthyroidism. The sample taken for sequencing was peripheral blood or thyroid tissue (not recorded which). The CDR3 here is CSASRASETQYF. The CDR3 bases are TGCAGTGCTAGCCGGGCCTCAGAGACCCAGTACTTC.